A selection of T cell receptor beta chains follows, all from one sample in a study of blood T cell repertoires in COVID-19. Measured with immunoSEQ multiplex PCR; TCRdb has only the in-frame clones, and not every one. The data hold about 200,000 clones, with roughly 86% observed a single time. The sample was PBMCs or T cells enriched from blood (not recorded which). The source is a woman in her forties in a cohort exposed to, infected with or recovered from COVID-19 (not recorded which). Both conserved end residues are part of each CDR3. The D gene is left open where the match is weak. Where a row states a size, it is once, few, many or the class of an expanded clone; other rows omit it.

j_call | d_call | clone_size | v_call | cdr3_aa | cdr3_nt
TRBJ2-1 | TRBD2 | NA | TRBV27 | CASSLAGGLYNEQFF | TGTGCCAGCAGTCTAGCGGGGGGACTCTACAATGAGCAGTTCTTC
TRBJ2-1 | NA | few | TRBV27 | CASSLLTGYYNEQFF | TGTGCCAGCAGTTTACTTACAGGGTACTACAATGAGCAGTTCTTC
TRBJ1-1 | NA | NA | TRBV5-1 | CASSLGQENTEAFF | TGCGCCAGCAGCTTGGGACAGGAGAACACTGAAGCTTTCTTT
TRBJ1-5 | NA | NA | TRBV19 | CASSIVQNQPQHF | TGTGCCAGTAGTATAGTCCAAAATCAGCCCCAGCATTTT
TRBJ1-1 | NA | NA | TRBV7-9 | CASSRVGEGTEAFF | TGTGCCAGCAGTAGGGTCGGGGAAGGCACTGAAGCTTTCTTT
TRBJ2-2 | TRBD2 | NA | TRBV11-2 | CASSLDPTSGRAVGELFF | TGTGCCAGCAGCTTAGATCCCACTAGCGGGAGGGCGGTCGGGGAGCTGTTTTTT
TRBJ2-7 | NA | NA | TRBV6-2/TRBV6-3 | CASSAYPGTKPIEQYF | TGTGCCAGCAGTGCGTACCCCGGGACAAAACCGATCGAGCAGTACTTC
TRBJ1-1 | NA | NA | TRBV10-3 | CAISVERELNTEAFF | TGTGCCATCAGTGTTGAAAGAGAACTGAACACTGAAGCTTTCTTT
TRBJ1-2 | NA | NA | TRBV10-3 | CAISESGGGGYGYTF | TGTGCCATCAGTGAGTCAGGGGGGGGCGGCTATGGCTACACCTTC
TRBJ2-5 | TRBD2 | NA | TRBV4-1 | CASSLGLAGGGETQYF | TGCGCCAGCAGCCTTGGACTAGCGGGGGGAGGTGAGACCCAGTACTTC
TRBJ2-3 | NA | NA | TRBV5-5 | CASSLSLAGEDTQYF | TGTGCCAGCAGCTTGTCCTTAGCAGGGGAAGATACGCAGTATTTT
TRBJ2-7 | TRBD2 | NA | TRBV30 | CAWNPSGNREQYF | TGTGCCTGGAATCCTAGCGGGAATCGGGAGCAGTACTTC
TRBJ2-3 | NA | NA | TRBV21-1 | CASSAGDRGRDTQYF | TGTGCCAGCAGTGCGGGGGACAGGGGGCGAGATACGCAGTATTTT
TRBJ1-5 | NA | NA | TRBV6-5 | CASSYSPLNQPQHF | TGTGCCAGCAGTTACTCCCCGTTGAATCAGCCCCAGCATTTT
TRBJ1-1 | TRBD1 | NA | TRBV7-8 | CASSLRGRDGEAFF | TGTGCCAGCTCCCTAAGGGGGCGAGATGGTGAAGCTTTCTTT
TRBJ2-4 | NA | NA | TRBV4-1 | CASSQGAGVAKNIQYF | TGCGCCAGCAGCCAAGGGGCAGGGGTAGCCAAAAACATTCAGTACTTC
TRBJ1-5 | TRBD1 | NA | TRBV2 | CASRLGQGFDQPQHF | TGTGCCAGCAGGCTCGGACAGGGATTCGATCAGCCCCAGCATTTT
TRBJ1-1 | TRBD1 | NA | TRBV4-1 | CASRRGQGAVEAFF | TGCGCCAGCAGGAGAGGACAGGGGGCTGTTGAAGCTTTCTTT
TRBJ2-1 | NA | NA | TRBV2 | CASRLLGGNEQFF | TGTGCCAGCAGATTGCTAGGGGGCAATGAGCAGTTCTTC
TRBJ1-1 | NA | many | TRBV11-3 | CASSLSGQNTEAFF | TGTGCCAGCAGCTTATCTGGACAGAACACTGAAGCTTTCTTT
TRBJ1-6 | NA | few | TRBV4-1 | CASSLREDSPLHF | TGCGCCAGCAGCCTCCGTGAGGATTCACCCCTCCACTTT
TRBJ2-1 | NA | NA | TRBV27 | CASSWELSNEQFF | TGTGCCAGCAGCTGGGAGTTAAGTAATGAGCAGTTCTTC
TRBJ2-5 | TRBD1 | NA | TRBV4-3 | CASSQGDRVLGTQYF | TGCGCCAGCAGCCAAGGGGACAGGGTTCTTGGGACCCAGTACTTC
TRBJ2-7 | NA | NA | TRBV27 | CASSLGWAYEQYF | TGTGCCAGCAGTTTGGGCTGGGCCTACGAGCAGTACTTC
TRBJ1-2 | NA | NA | TRBV6-5 | CASSLDIGDGYTF | TGTGCCAGCAGCCTCGACATTGGCGATGGCTACACCTTC
TRBJ1-3 | TRBD1 | NA | TRBV2 | CASTTRAGQGGGNTIYF | TGTGCCAGCACTACCCGCGCGGGACAGGGAGGTGGAAACACCATATATTTT
TRBJ1-4 | NA | NA | TRBV30 | CAWKLVSPRLAATNEKLFF | TGTGCCTGGAAATTAGTGTCGCCTAGACTTGCCGCAACTAATGAAAAACTGTTTTTT
TRBJ2-1 | TRBD2 | NA | TRBV7-6 | CASSHSSGGAGYNEQFF | TGTGCCAGCAGCCATTCTAGCGGGGGGGCTGGCTACAATGAGCAGTTCTTC
TRBJ1-1 | NA | NA | TRBV19 | CASNQGWDMNTEAFF | TGTGCCAGCAATCAGGGGTGGGATATGAACACTGAAGCTTTCTTT
TRBJ1-4 | NA | NA | TRBV11-3 | CASSVQGRGNEKLFF | TGTGCCAGCAGCGTACAGGGACGGGGTAATGAAAAACTGTTTTTT
TRBJ1-1 | TRBD1 | NA | TRBV27 | CASSLTGGLNTEAFF | TGTGCCAGCAGTTTGACAGGGGGCCTGAACACTGAAGCTTTCTTT
TRBJ1-1 | TRBD1 | NA | TRBV2 | CASTLTGVNTEAFF | TGTGCCAGCACCTTGACAGGGGTGAACACTGAAGCTTTCTTT
TRBJ1-5 | NA | NA | TRBV21-1 | CARGAGVQGLNQPQHF | TGTGCCAGGGGTGCGGGGGTCCAGGGCTTGAATCAGCCCCAGCATTTT
TRBJ2-7 | NA | NA | TRBV27 | CASSSAVRGEQYF | TGTGCCAGCAGTTCCGCGGTTCGGGGCGAGCAGTACTTC
TRBJ2-3 | NA | NA | TRBV27 | CASSSIGSSSTDTQYF | TGTGCCAGCAGTTCAATCGGTTCCTCTAGCACAGATACGCAGTATTTT
TRBJ1-6 | TRBD1 | NA | TRBV19 | CASSTPGTDNSPLHF | TGTGCCAGTAGTACCCCGGGGACAGACAATTCACCCCTCCACTTT
TRBJ1-1 | NA | NA | TRBV20-1 | CSASKGWGGTEAFF | TGCAGTGCTAGTAAAGGGTGGGGCGGCACTGAAGCTTTCTTT
TRBJ2-5 | TRBD1 | once | TRBV29-1 | CSVAVGQWYF | TGCAGCGTTGCGGTGGGACAGTGGTACTTC
TRBJ2-7 | TRBD1 | NA | TRBV4-1 | CASSQVRQGREQYF | TGCGCCAGCAGCCAAGTTCGACAGGGGCGAGAGCAGTACTTC
TRBJ2-5 | NA | NA | TRBV3-1/TRBV3-2 | CASSHTAGRRETQYF | TGTGCCAGCAGCCATACGGCGGGGAGGAGAGAGACCCAGTACTTC